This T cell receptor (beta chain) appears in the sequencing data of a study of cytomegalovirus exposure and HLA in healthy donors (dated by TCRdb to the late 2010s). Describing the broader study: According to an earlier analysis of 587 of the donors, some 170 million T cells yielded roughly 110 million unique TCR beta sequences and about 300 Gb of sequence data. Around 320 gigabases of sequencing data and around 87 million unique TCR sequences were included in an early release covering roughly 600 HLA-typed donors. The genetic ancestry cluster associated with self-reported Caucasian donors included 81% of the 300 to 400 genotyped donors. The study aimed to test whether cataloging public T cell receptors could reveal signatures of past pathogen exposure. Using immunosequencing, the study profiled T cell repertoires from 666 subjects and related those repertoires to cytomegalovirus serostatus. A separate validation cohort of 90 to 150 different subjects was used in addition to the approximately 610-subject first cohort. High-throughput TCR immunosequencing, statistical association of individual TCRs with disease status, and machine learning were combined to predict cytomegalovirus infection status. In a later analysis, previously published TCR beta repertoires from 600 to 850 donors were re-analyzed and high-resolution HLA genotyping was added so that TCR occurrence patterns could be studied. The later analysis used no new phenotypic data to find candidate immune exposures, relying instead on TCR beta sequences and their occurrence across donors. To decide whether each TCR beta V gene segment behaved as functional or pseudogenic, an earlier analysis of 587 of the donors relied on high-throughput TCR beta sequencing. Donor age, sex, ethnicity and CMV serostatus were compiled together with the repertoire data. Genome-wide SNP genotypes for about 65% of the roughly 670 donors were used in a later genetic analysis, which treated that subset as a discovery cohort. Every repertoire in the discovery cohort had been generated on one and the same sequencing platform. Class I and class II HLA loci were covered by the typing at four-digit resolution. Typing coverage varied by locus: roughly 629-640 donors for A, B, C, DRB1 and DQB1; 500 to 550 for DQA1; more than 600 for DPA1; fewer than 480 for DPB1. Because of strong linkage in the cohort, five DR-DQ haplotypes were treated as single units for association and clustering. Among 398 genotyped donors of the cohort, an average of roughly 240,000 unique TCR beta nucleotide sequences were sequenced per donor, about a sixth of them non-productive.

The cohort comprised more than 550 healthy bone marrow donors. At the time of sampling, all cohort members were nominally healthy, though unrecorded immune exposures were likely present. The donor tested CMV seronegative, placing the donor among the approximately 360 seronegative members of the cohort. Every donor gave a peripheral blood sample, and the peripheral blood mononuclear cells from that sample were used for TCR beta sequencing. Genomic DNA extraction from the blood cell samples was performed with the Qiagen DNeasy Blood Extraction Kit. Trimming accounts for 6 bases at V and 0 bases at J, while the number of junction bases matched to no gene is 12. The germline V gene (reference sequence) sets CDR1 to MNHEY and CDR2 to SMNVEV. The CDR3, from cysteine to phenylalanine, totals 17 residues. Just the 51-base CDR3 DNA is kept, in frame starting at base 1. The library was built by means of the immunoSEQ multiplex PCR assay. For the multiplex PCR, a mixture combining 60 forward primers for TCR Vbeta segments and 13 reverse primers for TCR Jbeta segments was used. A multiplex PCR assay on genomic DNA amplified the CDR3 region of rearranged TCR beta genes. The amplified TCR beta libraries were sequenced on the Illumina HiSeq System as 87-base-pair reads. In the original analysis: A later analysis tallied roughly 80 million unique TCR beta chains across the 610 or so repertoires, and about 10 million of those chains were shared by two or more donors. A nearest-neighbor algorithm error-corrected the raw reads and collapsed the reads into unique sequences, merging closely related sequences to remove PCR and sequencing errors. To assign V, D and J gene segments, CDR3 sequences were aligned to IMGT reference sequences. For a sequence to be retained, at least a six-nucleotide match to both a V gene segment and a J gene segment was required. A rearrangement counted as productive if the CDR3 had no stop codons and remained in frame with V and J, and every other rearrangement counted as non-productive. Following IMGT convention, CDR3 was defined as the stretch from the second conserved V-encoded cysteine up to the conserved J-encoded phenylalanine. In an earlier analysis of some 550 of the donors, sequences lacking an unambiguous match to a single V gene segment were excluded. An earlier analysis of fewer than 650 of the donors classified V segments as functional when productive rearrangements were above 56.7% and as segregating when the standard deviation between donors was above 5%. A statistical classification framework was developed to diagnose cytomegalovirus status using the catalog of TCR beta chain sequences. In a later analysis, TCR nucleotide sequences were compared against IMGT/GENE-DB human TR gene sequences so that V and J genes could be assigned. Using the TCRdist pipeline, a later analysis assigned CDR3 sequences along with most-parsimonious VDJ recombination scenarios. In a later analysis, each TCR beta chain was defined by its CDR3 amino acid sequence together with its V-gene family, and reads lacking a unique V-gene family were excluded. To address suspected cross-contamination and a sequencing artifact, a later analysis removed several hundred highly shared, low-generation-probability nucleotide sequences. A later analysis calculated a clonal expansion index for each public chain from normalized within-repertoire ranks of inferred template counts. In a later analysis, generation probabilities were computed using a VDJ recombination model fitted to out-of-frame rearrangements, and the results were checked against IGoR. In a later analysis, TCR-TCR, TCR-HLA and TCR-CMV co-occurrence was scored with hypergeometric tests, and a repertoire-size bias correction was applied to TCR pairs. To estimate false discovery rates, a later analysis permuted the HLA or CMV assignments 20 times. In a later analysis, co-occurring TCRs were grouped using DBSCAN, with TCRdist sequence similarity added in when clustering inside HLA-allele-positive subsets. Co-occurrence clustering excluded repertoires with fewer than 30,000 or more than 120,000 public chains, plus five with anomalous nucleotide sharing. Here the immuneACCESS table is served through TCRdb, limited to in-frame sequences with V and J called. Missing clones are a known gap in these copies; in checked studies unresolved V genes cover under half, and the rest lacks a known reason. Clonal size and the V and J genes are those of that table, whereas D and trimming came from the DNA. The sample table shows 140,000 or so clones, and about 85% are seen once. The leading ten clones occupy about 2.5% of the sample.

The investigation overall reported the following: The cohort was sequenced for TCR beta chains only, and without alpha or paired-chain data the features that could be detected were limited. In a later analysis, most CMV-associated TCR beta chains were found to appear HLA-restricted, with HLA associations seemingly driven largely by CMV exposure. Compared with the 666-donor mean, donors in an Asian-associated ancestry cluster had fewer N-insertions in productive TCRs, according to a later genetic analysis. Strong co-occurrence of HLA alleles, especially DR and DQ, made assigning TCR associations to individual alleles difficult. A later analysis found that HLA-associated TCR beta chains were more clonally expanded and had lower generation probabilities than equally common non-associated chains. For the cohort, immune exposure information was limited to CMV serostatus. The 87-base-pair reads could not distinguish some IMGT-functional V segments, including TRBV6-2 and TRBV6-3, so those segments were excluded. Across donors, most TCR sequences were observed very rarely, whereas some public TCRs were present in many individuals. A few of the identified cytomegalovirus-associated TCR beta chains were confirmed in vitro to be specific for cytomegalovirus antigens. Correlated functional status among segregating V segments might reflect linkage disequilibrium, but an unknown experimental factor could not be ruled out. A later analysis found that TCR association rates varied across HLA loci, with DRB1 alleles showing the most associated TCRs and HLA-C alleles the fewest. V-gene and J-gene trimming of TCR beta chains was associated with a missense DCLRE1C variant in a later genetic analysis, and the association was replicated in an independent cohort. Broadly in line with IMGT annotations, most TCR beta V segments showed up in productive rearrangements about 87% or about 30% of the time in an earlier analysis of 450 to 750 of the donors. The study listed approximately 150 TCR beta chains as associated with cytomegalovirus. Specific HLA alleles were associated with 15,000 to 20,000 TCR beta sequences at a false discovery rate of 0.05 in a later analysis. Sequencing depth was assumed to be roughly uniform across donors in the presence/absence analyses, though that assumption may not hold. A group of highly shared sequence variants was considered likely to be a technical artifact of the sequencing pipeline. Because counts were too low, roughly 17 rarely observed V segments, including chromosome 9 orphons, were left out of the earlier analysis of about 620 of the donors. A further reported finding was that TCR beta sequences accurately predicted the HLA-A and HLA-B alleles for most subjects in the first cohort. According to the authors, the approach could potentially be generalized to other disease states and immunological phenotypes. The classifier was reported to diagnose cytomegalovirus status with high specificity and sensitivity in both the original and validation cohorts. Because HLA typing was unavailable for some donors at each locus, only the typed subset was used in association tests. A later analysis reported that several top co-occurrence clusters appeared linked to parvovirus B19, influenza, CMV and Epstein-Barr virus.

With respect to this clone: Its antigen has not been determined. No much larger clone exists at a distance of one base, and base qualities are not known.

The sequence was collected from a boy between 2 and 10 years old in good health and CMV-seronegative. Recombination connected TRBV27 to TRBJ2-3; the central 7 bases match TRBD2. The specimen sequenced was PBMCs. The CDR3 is CASSSRWAGESTDTQYF. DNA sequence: TGTGCCAGCAGCTCCCGGTGGGCGGGGGAGAGCACAGATACGCAGTATTTT.